Ten or more counts support the clone carrying this T cell receptor beta chain. Its specificity is unknown. Germline values: CDR1 MNHNS, CDR2 SASEGT. The length of the CDR3 is 12 residues. Deletions cut 8 bases from V and 8 bases from J, with 12 bases between. CDR3 regions were amplified by Arm-PCR using iRepertoire HTBI primers to build TCR beta libraries. From the multiplex PCR reads, TCRdb called clonotypes with MiXCR, one entry per CDR3 protein. The sample records under 450,000 distinct CDR3 sequences, 20% to 25% being singletons. This sample stems from a study of regulatory T cells in long-lasting Graves disease. General study points: Persistent cases favored TRBV28, TRBJ1-2 and TRBJ2-5. It was peripheral blood alone, not thyroid tissue, that was studied.

Time point here: persistent/refractory GD, antithyroid drugs over 5 years with positive TRAb. Generation of the TCR library employed RNA extracted from PBMCs. The chain employs TRBV6-1 and TRBJ1-4; D is perhaps TRBD1 (6 bases). The sequencing used peripheral blood mononuclear cells (PBMCs), collected when the disease was refractory, from a patient treated with antithyroid drugs. The TCR originated in a woman between 40 and 55 years old with Graves disease. As DNA, the CDR3 is TGTGCCAGCGCGACAGGTTGGGAAAAACTGTTTTTT. This codes for CASATGWEKLFF.